This T cell receptor (beta chain) was retrieved from a study of shared clonotypes between healthy human individuals. Whole-study results and caveats: At large depth, rarefaction still showed sorted-subset sequencing to be incomplete.

As to this clone: Its matching antigen is unknown.

Data came from immunoSEQ multiplex PCR; TCRdb stores just in-frame clones and leaves some out. The table lists roughly 2,500,000 clones, approximately 93% of them singletons. V was shortened by 6 bases and J by 6 bases, with 21 bases between the two germline ends. CDR1 is MNHEY and CDR2 is SMNVEV in the germline V gene (reference sequence). The CDR3 is 15 amino acids. This clonotype was obtained from a man aged 18 to 35 in good health. Some clones in this sample may be carry-over from other donors' samples. Sequenced sample: naive CD4+ T cells from PBMCs. Stated subset: CD45RA+ positively selected. The V and J genes are TRBV27 and TRBJ2-7, with D possibly TRBD2 on 6 matching bases. The CDR3 protein is CASSTSGSRSSEQYF. The CDR3 coding sequence is TGTGCCAGCAGCACCTCCGGGAGCCGGTCGTCCGAGCAGTACTTC.